This T cell receptor (beta chain) was identified during a study of blood T cells in healthy people across ages. CDR1 and CDR2 (germline): MNHEY, SMNVEV (reference sequence). The CDR3 is made up of 14 amino acids. The V end lost 2 bases, the J end lost 0 bases, and 4 bases lay between the germline ends. A sample-barcoded 5' primer and a J-beta primer mix were used in a second PCR of roughly 6 to 12 cycles. TCRdb redid the calling of the 5' RACE reads with MiXCR, one entry per CDR3 protein. Of 850,000 to 1,000,000 distinct CDR3 sequences listed, around 54% were seen once; the top ten hold about a fifth.

This chain uses TRBV27 with TRBJ2-2; unclear D gene. The TCR was taken from a woman aged 60-70 years in good health. Input material: blood. The CDR3 reads CASSLTPNTGELFF. The CDR3, as DNA: TGTGCCAGCAGTTTAACACCGAACACCGGGGAGCTGTTTTTT.